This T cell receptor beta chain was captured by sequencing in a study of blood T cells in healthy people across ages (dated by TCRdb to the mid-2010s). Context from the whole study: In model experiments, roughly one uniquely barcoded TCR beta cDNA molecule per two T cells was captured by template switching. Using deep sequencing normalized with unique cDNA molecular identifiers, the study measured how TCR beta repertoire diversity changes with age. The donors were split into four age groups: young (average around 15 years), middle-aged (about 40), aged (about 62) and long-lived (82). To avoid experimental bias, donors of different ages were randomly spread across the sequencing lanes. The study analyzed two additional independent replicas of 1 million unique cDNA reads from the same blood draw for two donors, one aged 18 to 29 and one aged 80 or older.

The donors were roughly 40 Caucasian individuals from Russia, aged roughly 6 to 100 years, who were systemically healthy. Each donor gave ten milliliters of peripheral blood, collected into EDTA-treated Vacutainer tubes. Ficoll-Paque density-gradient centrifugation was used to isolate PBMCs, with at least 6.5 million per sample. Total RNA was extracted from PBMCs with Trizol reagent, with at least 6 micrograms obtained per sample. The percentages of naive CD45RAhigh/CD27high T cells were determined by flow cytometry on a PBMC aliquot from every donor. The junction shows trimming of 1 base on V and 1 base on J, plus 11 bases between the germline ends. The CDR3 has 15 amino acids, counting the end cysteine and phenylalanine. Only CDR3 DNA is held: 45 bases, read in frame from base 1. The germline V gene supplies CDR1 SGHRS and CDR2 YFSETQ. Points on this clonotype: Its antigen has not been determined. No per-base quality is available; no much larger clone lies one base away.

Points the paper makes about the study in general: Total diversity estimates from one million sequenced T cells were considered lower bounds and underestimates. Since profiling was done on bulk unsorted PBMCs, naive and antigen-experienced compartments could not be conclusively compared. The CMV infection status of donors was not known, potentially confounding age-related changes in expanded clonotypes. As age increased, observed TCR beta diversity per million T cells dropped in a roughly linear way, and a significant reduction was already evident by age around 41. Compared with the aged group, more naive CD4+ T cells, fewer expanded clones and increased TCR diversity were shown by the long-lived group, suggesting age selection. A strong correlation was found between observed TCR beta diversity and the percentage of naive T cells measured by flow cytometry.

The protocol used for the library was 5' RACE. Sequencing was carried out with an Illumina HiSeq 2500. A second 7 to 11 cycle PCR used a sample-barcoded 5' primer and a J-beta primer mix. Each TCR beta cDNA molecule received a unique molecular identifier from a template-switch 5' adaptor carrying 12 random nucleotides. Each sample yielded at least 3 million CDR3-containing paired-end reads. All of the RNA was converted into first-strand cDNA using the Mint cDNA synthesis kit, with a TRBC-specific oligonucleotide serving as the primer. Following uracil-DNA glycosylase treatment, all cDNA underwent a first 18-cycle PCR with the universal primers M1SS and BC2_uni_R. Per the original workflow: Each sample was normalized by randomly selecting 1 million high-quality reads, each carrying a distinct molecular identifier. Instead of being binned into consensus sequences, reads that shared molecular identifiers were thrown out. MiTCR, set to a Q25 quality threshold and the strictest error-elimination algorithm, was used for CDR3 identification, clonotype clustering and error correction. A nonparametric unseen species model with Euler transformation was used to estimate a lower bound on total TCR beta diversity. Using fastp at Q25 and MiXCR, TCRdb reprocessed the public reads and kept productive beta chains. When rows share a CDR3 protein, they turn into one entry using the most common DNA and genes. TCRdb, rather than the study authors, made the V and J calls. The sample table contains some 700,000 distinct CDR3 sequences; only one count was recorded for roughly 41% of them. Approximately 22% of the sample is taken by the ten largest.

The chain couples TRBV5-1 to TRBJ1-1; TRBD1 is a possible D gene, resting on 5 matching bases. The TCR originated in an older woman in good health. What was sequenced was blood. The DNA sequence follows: TGCGCCAGCAGCTTGCGTTCAGGGACGAACACTGAAGCTTTCTTT. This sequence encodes CASSLRSGTNTEAFF. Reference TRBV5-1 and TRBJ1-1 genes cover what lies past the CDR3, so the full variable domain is KAGVTQTPRYLIKTRGQQVTLSCSPISGHRSVSWYQQTPGQGLQFLFEYFSETQRNKGNFPGRFSGRQFSNSRSEMNVSTLELGDSALYLCASSLRSGTNTEAFFGQGTRLTVV.